The 25 T cell receptor beta chains reported below all come from one sample, sequenced in a study of T cells in Graves' hyperthyroidism and ophthalmopathy. TCR beta CDR3 region amplification was performed from RNA transcripts. During a first-round RT-PCR of the TCR CDR3, the HTBI primer set was used. TCRdb re-called the multiplex PCR reads with MiXCR, one entry per CDR3 protein. The sample holds some 650,000 distinct CDR3 sequences, about a sixth seen once. Material: blood. The receptors stem from a woman aged 40-49 years with Graves' ophthalmopathy.

The chain uses TRBV13 and TRBJ2-1; TRBD2 agrees at 15 bases. V was pared by 5 bases and J by 15 bases, with 17 bases of the junction left unmatched. CDR3 length equals 17 residues. Germline loops: CDR1 PRHDT, CDR2 FYEKMQ (reference sequence). CDR3 nucleotide sequence: TGTGCCAGCAGCCCTCCAAACAGGGGACTAGCGGGAGGCCCCCCGTTCTTC. Its protein product is CASSPPNRGLAGGPPFF. Full variable domain (remainder filled in from reference TRBV13 and TRBJ2-1): AAGVIQSPRHLIKEKRETATLKCYPIPRHDTVYWYQQGPGQDPQFLISFYEKMQSDKGSIPDRFSAQQFSDYHSELNMSSLELGDSALYFCASSPPNRGLAGGPPFFGPGTRLTVL.

In DNA, the CDR3 is TGTGCCACCGGGGGGGGGAGAGAATACGAGCAGTACTTC. Its protein product is CATGGGREYEQYF. The V call is TRBV10-3, the J call TRBJ2-7, with 8 bases that match TRBD2. V lost 10 bases and J lost 4; bases outside the gene matches: 9. Germline assignment: CDR1 ENHRY and CDR2 SYGVKD. There are 13 residues in the CDR3.

V gene TRBV29-1 combines with J gene TRBJ1-1; TRBD1 is a possible D gene (6 bases). The V end lost 6 bases, the J end lost 3 bases, and 17 bases lay between the germline ends. This CDR3 is 14 amino acids long. CDR1 is SQVTM, CDR2 ANQGSEA, per germline. The CDR3 sequence: CSVGGGAQDTEAFF. CDR3 in DNA: TGCAGCGTGGGAGGGGGGGCACAGGACACTGAAGCTTTCTTT.

This clonotype was counted between two and nine times. V gene TRBV12-3 or TRBV12-4 combines with J gene TRBJ2-6, with TRBD1 matching over 12 bases. This CDR3 has 18 amino acids. The ends lost 5 bases at V and 3 bases at J; junction bases unmatched: 8. Here the CDR3 DNA reads TGTGCCAGCAGTCCCGGGACAGGGGGCGCCGGTGGGGCCAACGTCCTGACTTTC. It specifies CASSPGTGGAGGANVLTF.

The chain recombines TRBV20-1 with TRBJ1-4, with D hard to call. CDR1 is DFQATT, CDR2 SNEGSKA, per germline (reference sequence). The CDR3 runs to 13 residues. Trimming removed 0 bases from V and 8 bases from J, with 10 bases in between. The CDR3 reads CSARDSRTEKLFF. The CDR3 DNA sequence: TGCAGTGCTAGAGATTCTAGAACCGAAAAACTGTTTTTT.

This chain uses TRBV6-1 with TRBJ2-7; 7 nucleotides agree with TRBD1. CDR1 and CDR2 from the germline V gene are MNHNS and SASEGT. V was clipped by 3 bases and J by 0 bases; unmatched bases: 8. The length of the CDR3 is 16 residues. The CDR3 nucleotides are TGTGCCAGCAGTGATCCTGACAGGGTGAGCTCCTACGAGCAGTACTTC. This gives the protein CASSDPDRVSSYEQYF.

This clonotype was recorded many times. The gene calls are TRBV28 and TRBJ1-4; no reliable D call. The CDR3 has 14 amino acids. Trimming took off 6 bases at V and 0 bases at J, with 8 bases between the two ends. Looked up from germline, CDR1 is MDHEN and CDR2 is SYDVKM. CDR3 sequence (DNA): TGTGCCAGCAGACCCTACACAACTAATGAAAAACTGTTTTTT. It specifies CASRPYTTNEKLFF.

This chain connects TRBV5-4 to TRBJ2-5; maybe TRBD2 (6 bases). Trimming left V 4 bases short and J 5 bases short, with 18 bases between. The germline V gene has CDR1 SGHNT and CDR2 YYREEE (reference sequence). The CDR3 extends over 15 amino acids. The CDR3 DNA is TGTGCCAGCAGCCCGGTCGCGGGATTGATGGAGACCCAGTACTTC. Its translation is CASSPVAGLMETQYF.

The CDR3 bases are TGTGCCAGCAGCTTAAAACAGCACCAAGAGACCCAGTACTTC. As protein: CASSLKQHQETQYF. V and J are TRBV7-2 and TRBJ2-5; D remains ambiguous. The CDR3 has 14 amino acids. Trimming cost V 2 bases and J 0 bases, with 7 bases left between them. Germline-derived CDR1 and CDR2 are SGHTA and FQGNSA.

This clonotype was recorded many times. The chain links TRBV20-1 to TRBJ2-1, with D possibly being TRBD2 (6 bases). CDR1 and CDR2 from the germline V gene are DFQATT and SNEGSKA (reference sequence). The CDR3 is made up of 15 amino acids. Trimming stripped 6 bases from V and 0 bases from J, with 15 bases between. CDR3 loop: CSAPGAGISYNEQFF. CDR3 sequence (DNA): TGCAGTGCCCCTGGTGCGGGGATCTCCTACAATGAGCAGTTCTTC.

Many counts were recorded for this clonotype. The V gene is TRBV5-1, the J gene TRBJ2-2; TRBD2 matches at 13 bases. CDR1 and CDR2 from the germline V gene are SGHRS and YFSETQ. This CDR3 comprises 17 residues. V was clipped by 0 bases and J by 3 bases; unmatched bases: 2. CDR3 coding DNA: TGCGCCAGCAGCTTGGTGGGACTAGCGGGACACACCGGGGAGCTGTTTTTT. The encoded protein is CASSLVGLAGHTGELFF.

This clonotype occurred a few times. The rearrangement joins TRBV6-1 to TRBJ1-6; the D gene is possibly TRBD1 (6 bases). This CDR3 comprises 14 residues. The V end lost 7 bases, the J end lost 8 bases, and 15 bases lay between the germline ends. Germline loops: CDR1 MNHNS, CDR2 SASEGT. DNA of the CDR3: TGTGCCAGCATCCGAGGGGGGGCGGATTCACCCCTCCACTTT. Its translation is CASIRGGADSPLHF.

This clonotype was recorded many times. This sequence joins TRBV10-3 and TRBJ1-5, with no clear D. CDR1 and CDR2 (germline): ENHRY, SYGVKD. The CDR3 consists of 16 residues. V was clipped by 2 bases and J by 0 bases, with 11 bases between them. DNA of the CDR3: TGTGCCATCAGTGAGGCCGCGGGTGGTAGCAATCAGCCCCAGCATTTT. This gives the protein CAISEAAGGSNQPQHF.

This clonotype was picked up one time. The chain uses TRBV12-3 or TRBV12-4 and TRBJ1-6; tentatively, D is TRBD1 (5 bases). Trimming removed 6 bases at V and 0 bases at J, with 12 bases between. The length of the CDR3 is 16 residues. The CDR3 DNA reads as TGTGCCAGCAGGAAACAGGCGAGCTCCTATAATTCACCCCTCCACTTT. This sequence encodes CASRKQASSYNSPLHF.

This clonotype has a count of ten or more. This chain links TRBV9 with TRBJ2-3; D may match TRBD1 or TRBD2 (5 bases each). The CDR3 loop spans 15 amino acids. The V end was cut by 0 bases, the J end by 3 bases, with 11 bases between. Germline V gene sequence: CDR1 SGDLS, CDR2 YYNGEE. The DNA of the CDR3 is TGTGCCAGCAGCGTAGTTGGGGGTTTGACAGATACGCAGTATTTT. This encodes CASSVVGGLTDTQYF.

The V call is TRBV6-5, the J call TRBJ2-1; D is unresolved. The V and J ends lost 2 bases and 4 bases respectively, with 12 bases between them. CDR1 is MNHEY and CDR2 is SVGAGI in the germline V gene. The CDR3 runs 15 residues. The CDR3: CASSYARSTYNEQFF. The DNA of the CDR3 is TGTGCCAGCAGTTACGCGCGGTCGACGTACAATGAGCAGTTCTTC.

This clonotype was counted a single time. This chain uses TRBV3-1 with TRBJ2-5; 12 bases are a match to TRBD2. The CDR3 sequence is 17 residues long. With V trimmed by 5 bases and J by 1 base, 8 bases remained unmatched. CDR1 is LGHDT, CDR2 YNNKEL, per germline (reference sequence). DNA of the CDR3: TGTGCCAGCAGCGAGTACACTAGCGGGAGGACCCAAGAGACCCAGTACTTC. This translates into CASSEYTSGRTQETQYF.

In this sample, this clonotype turned up a few times. V is TRBV12-3 or TRBV12-4 and J is TRBJ2-3; TRBD2 matches 12 bases. This CDR3 spans 19 amino acids. The V gene end was trimmed by 6 bases and the J gene end by 1 base; junction bases not matched to a gene: 14. The CDR3 protein is CASRPSGLAGGIGTDTQYF. DNA of the CDR3: TGTGCCAGCAGACCCAGTGGTCTAGCGGGGGGGATCGGCACAGATACGCAGTATTTT.

This clonotype has only one observation. CDR3 loop: CASSYQGGMDIQYF. The CDR3 region has the DNA TGTGCCAGCAGCTACCAGGGTGGTATGGACATTCAGTACTTC. The V call is TRBV7-2, the J call TRBJ2-4; D possibly corresponds to TRBD1 (5 bases). There are 14 residues in the CDR3. Germline lookup yields CDR1 SGHTA and CDR2 FQGNSA. Trimming took 4 bases from V and 8 from J, leaving 15 bases between them.

This clonotype was counted ten times or more. The chain recombines TRBV11-2 with TRBJ2-7, with 9 bases matching TRBD2. CDR3 length: 18 residues. CDR1 SGHAT and CDR2 FQNNGV come from the germline V gene. V lost 1 base to trimming and J lost 0 bases; unmatched junction nucleotides: 10. The CDR3 loop reads CASSLAPWASGTSYEQYF. The CDR3 region has the DNA TGTGCCAGCAGCTTAGCCCCGTGGGCTAGCGGGACCTCCTACGAGCAGTACTTC.

Only a few counts were recorded for this clonotype. This sequence joins TRBV19 and TRBJ1-1; 7 nucleotides match TRBD1. The CDR3 loop spans 17 amino acids. Unmatched junction bases numbered 17, after V lost 6 bases and J lost 4 bases. Germline assignment: CDR1 LNHDA and CDR2 SQIVND (reference sequence). The CDR3: CASRLQGSRIVGTEAFF. The CDR3 DNA is TGTGCCAGTAGGCTACAGGGGTCTCGAATCGTAGGCACTGAAGCTTTCTTT.

This clonotype was found once. This chain connects TRBV5-1 to TRBJ2-2; possibly TRBD1 or TRBD2 for D (5 bases each). Trimming removed 0 bases at V and 9 bases at J, with 15 bases between. Germline V gives CDR1 SGHRS, CDR2 YFSETQ. The CDR3 is made up of 15 amino acids. CDR3: CASSLEAGGTRELFF. The CDR3 nucleotides are TGCGCCAGCAGCTTGGAGGCAGGTGGGACCAGGGAGCTGTTTTTT.

This chain uses TRBV6-1 with TRBJ2-3, with 14 bases aligning to TRBD2. CDR1 is MNHNS and CDR2 is SASEGT in the germline V gene. The CDR3 length is 16 residues. J gave up 5 bases and V 6 bases, and 7 bases lay outside the gene matches. As DNA, the CDR3 is TGTGCCAGCAGCCCAAGACTAGCGGGAGGGATAGATACGCAGTATTTT. As protein: CASSPRLAGGIDTQYF.

The CDR3 bases are TGCAGTGCTAGAGGACAGGGCCCGACACCCTACAATGAGCAGTTCTTC. Amino acid sequence: CSARGQGPTPYNEQFF. The chain joins TRBV20-1 to TRBJ2-1; 7 nucleotides line up with TRBD1. Losses at the gene ends were 1 base for V and 2 bases for J; bases not matched to a gene: 8. Per the germline V gene, CDR1 is DFQATT and CDR2 is SNEGSKA (reference sequence). This CDR3 is built from 16 residues.

This rearrangement joins TRBV6-1 to TRBJ2-1; no clear D gene. Trimming took 8 bases from V and 6 from J, leaving 5 bases between them. This CDR3 spans 10 amino acids. CDR1 is MNHNS, CDR2 SASEGT, per germline. CDR3 DNA sequence: TGTGCCAGCGGGCGCAATGAGCAGTTCTTC. It yields the protein CASGRNEQFF.